This entry features one T cell receptor (beta chain) sequence. What it recognizes is unknown. Only in-frame clones appear in the TCRdb table, and some are missing; sequencing was by immunoSEQ multiplex PCR. The sample includes about 27,000 clones, 70% to 90% seen only once; the top ten take approximately 1.2%. These data belong to a study of graft-versus-host responses after intestinal transplantation. Study background: Multivisceral, liver-intestinal, or isolated intestinal grafts were transplanted into recipients. All recipients were given anti-thymocyte globulin induction, and tacrolimus and steroids were then administered for around three years. General observations from the study: Early post-transplant HvG declines showed an association with peak circulating GvH clone levels. Detected in recipient marrow were GvH clones, some of which were first observed in ileum or blood.

Looked up from germline, CDR1 is LNHDA and CDR2 is SQIVND (reference sequence). With V trimmed by 3 bases and J by 4 bases, 9 bases remained unmatched. This CDR3 contains 16 residues. This receptor was obtained from a human patient who received an intestinal transplant, so some T cells may come from the graft donor. Source: PBMCs, taken approximately 29 days after intestinal transplant. The chain recombines TRBV19 with TRBJ1-5; 7 positions agree with TRBD1. CDR3 nucleotides: TGTGCCAGTAGTATTACCCCGACAGGGAGGAATCAGCCCCAGCATTTT. Translated, it gives CASSITPTGRNQPQHF. The full variable domain, with the rest looked up from reference TRBV19 and TRBJ1-5, is DGGITQSPKYLFRKEGQNVTLSCEQNLNHDAMYWYRQDPGQGLRLIYYSQIVNDFQKGDIAEGYSVSREKKESFPLTVTSAQKNPTAFYLCASSITPTGRNQPQHFGDGTRLSIL.